This is a list of T cell receptor beta chains from one sample in a study of blood T cell repertoires in COVID-19. The repertoire was sequenced with immunoSEQ multiplex PCR; TCRdb's copy has only in-frame clones and lacks some. The table has hundreds of thousands of clones, roughly 85% seen once. The sample taken for sequencing was PBMCs or T cells enriched from blood (not recorded which). These receptors came from a woman in her forties or fifties who had been exposed to COVID-19. Both conserved end residues are trimmed from each CDR3.

v_gene: TRBV5-1; j_gene: TRBJ2-1; CDR3aa: ASSLMSSAGGGEQF
v_gene: TRBV5-1; j_gene: TRBJ2-5; CDR3aa: ASSLNSRGGPETQY
v_gene: TRBV11-2; j_gene: TRBJ2-3; CDR3aa: ASSQTGLPTDTQY
v_gene: TRBV10-2; j_gene: TRBJ2-2; CDR3aa: ASSDRELF
v_gene: TRBV12-3/TRBV12-4; j_gene: TRBJ1-3; CDR3aa: ASSSGTGNTIY
v_gene: TRBV5-1; j_gene: TRBJ1-3; CDR3aa: ASSPTGTGFGNTIY
v_gene: TRBV9; j_gene: TRBJ1-1; CDR3aa: ASSVVRNTEAF
v_gene: TRBV19; j_gene: TRBJ1-2; CDR3aa: ASSRRGNYGYT
v_gene: TRBV5-1; j_gene: TRBJ1-5; CDR3aa: ASSFGLNQPQH
v_gene: TRBV18; j_gene: TRBJ1-2; CDR3aa: ASSPLDRNYGYT
v_gene: TRBV27; j_gene: TRBJ1-6; CDR3aa: ASSLRSQGMGSPLH
v_gene: TRBV7-8; j_gene: TRBJ2-7; CDR3aa: ASSLGKGVWEQY
v_gene: TRBV3-1/TRBV3-2; j_gene: TRBJ2-7; CDR3aa: ASSQLTQGASYEQY
v_gene: TRBV10-1; j_gene: TRBJ1-5; CDR3aa: ASSPGQGGQPQH
v_gene: TRBV15; j_gene: TRBJ1-3; CDR3aa: ATSSGPNTIY
v_gene: TRBV4-3; j_gene: TRBJ2-7; CDR3aa: ASSQEQGSYEQY
v_gene: TRBV18; j_gene: TRBJ1-1; CDR3aa: ASSPVGGNTEAF
v_gene: TRBV10-1; j_gene: TRBJ2-2; CDR3aa: ASSEYPDRRGELF
v_gene: TRBV2; j_gene: TRBJ2-1; CDR3aa: ASSERVTRGHNNEQF
v_gene: TRBV5-6; j_gene: TRBJ2-7; CDR3aa: ASSSLGQGSYEQY
v_gene: TRBV6-4; j_gene: TRBJ1-2; CDR3aa: ASSDSFKRGTEDGYT
v_gene: TRBV19; j_gene: TRBJ2-1; CDR3aa: ASSSRTGTGDNEQF
v_gene: TRBV6-1; j_gene: TRBJ1-2; CDR3aa: ASTTGGRGYT
v_gene: TRBV7-9; j_gene: TRBJ2-5; CDR3aa: ASSLDPGPSETQY
v_gene: TRBV10-1; j_gene: TRBJ1-3; CDR3aa: ASGGPGTAGNTIY
v_gene: TRBV27; j_gene: TRBJ2-1; CDR3aa: ASTYGGAWDEQF
v_gene: TRBV11-2; j_gene: TRBJ2-7; CDR3aa: ASSRREPYYEQY
v_gene: TRBV12-3/TRBV12-4; j_gene: TRBJ2-5; CDR3aa: ASSLGQRETQY
v_gene: TRBV6-1; j_gene: TRBJ1-1; CDR3aa: ASSEVPGGTEAF
v_gene: TRBV18; j_gene: TRBJ1-2; CDR3aa: ASSKGGRNYGYT
v_gene: TRBV12-3/TRBV12-4; j_gene: TRBJ1-1; CDR3aa: ASKWGANTEAF